The 2 T cell receptor beta chains below all came from one sample that was sequenced in a study of T cell responses to AZD1222 COVID-19 vaccine. Clones were sequenced by immunoSEQ multiplex PCR, and TCRdb holds only the in-frame ones, with some missing. The sample data list about 140,000 clones. The specimen sequenced was peripheral blood. The source is an adult in good health.

DNA of the CDR3: TGTGCCAGCAGTCTTTCGCCGGCAGGGGGCAACACCGGGGAGCTGTTTTTT. Its protein is CASSLSPAGGNTGELFF. The J gene is TRBJ2-2, the V gene TRBV7-2, with TRBD1 matching over 8 bases. Germline V gene lookup returns CDR1 SGHTA and CDR2 FQGNSA. The CDR3 sequence is 17 residues long. The ends lost 6 bases at V and 2 bases at J; junction bases unmatched: 11. The variable domain in full, completed from reference TRBV7-2 and TRBJ2-2, reads GAGVSQSPSNKVTEKGKDVELRCDPISGHTALYWYRQSLGQGLEFLIYFQGNSAPDKSGLPSDRFSAERTGGSVSTLTIQRTQQEDSAVYLCASSLSPAGGNTGELFFGEGSRLTVL.

This chain joins TRBV7-3 and TRBJ2-1, with D uncertain. Trimming stripped 5 bases from V and 9 bases from J, with 17 bases between. There are 14 residues in the CDR3. Germline V CDR1 and CDR2: SGHTA, FQGTGA. In DNA, the CDR3 is TGTGCCAGCAGCCAGACAAATTCCCAGGCTGAGCAGTTCTTC. Translating gives CASSQTNSQAEQFF.